The T cell receptor (beta chain) under discussion was sequenced for a study of vaccination and CD4 T cells after COVID-19. Note on this clonotype: The target antigen is unknown.

Study outcomes and limitations: Median numbers of SARS-CoV-2-reactive clonotypes increased from roughly 22 to 38 (not a significant change).

The Oncomine TCR Beta short-read assay sequenced DNA from cultured CD4+ T cells. TCRdb redid the calling of the PCR reads with MiXCR, one entry per CDR3 protein. The data show about 8,500 distinct CDR3 sequences, about 19% seen once. The germline gives CDR1 DFQATT, CDR2 SNEGSKA (reference sequence). The ends were cut back, 3 bases at V and 3 bases at J, with 9 bases in the middle. This CDR3 has 12 amino acids. Treatment reported: approximately 9-day PBMC culture with coronavirus spike peptide pools or control peptides (ViraFEST assay). Researchers grew the cells for around 10 days and then pulled out CD4+ T cells by negative selection.

The gene calls are TRBV20-1 and TRBJ2-7; D is undetermined. The TCR was taken from a human donor who had recovered from COVID-19. The sequenced sample was CD4+ T cells from blood, cultured in vitro, obtained after SARS-CoV-2 vaccination. CDR3: CSASSQHYEQYF. CDR3 bases: TGCAGTGCTAGTTCGCAGCACTACGAGCAGTACTTC.